Ten or more counts support the clone carrying this T cell receptor (beta chain). This CDR3 contains 13 residues. The V and J ends lost 7 bases and 2 bases respectively, with 9 bases between them. The V gene's germline CDR1 is SNHLY and CDR2 FYNNEI. Amplification targeted TCR beta CDR3 regions from RNA transcripts. Carried out on the TCR CDR3, a first-round RT-PCR used the HTBI primer set. TCRdb reanalysed the multiplex PCR reads using MiXCR and keeps one entry per CDR3 protein. This table holds 660,000 or so distinct CDR3 sequences, 45% found once. This entry belongs to a study of T cells in Graves' hyperthyroidism and ophthalmopathy.

The clonotype comes from an adult man with Graves' disease, either hyperthyroidism or ophthalmopathy (not recorded which). The chain is built from TRBV2 and TRBJ1-5; the D is unclear. The source material was peripheral blood or thyroid tissue (not recorded which). CDR3 bases: TGTGCCAGCACAATGGGTGGCAATCAGCCCCAGCATTTT. Translation: CASTMGGNQPQHF.